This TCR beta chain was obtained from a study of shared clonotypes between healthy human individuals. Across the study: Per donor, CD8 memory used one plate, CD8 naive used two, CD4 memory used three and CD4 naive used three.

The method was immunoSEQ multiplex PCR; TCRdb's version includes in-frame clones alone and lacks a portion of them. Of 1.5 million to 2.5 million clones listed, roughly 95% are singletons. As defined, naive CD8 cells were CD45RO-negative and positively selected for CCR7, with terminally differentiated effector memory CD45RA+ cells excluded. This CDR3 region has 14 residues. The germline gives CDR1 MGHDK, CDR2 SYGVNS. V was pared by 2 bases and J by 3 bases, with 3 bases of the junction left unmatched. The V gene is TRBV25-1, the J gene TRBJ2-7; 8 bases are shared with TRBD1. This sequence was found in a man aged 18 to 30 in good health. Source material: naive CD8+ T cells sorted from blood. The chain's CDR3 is CASSETGGYYEQYF. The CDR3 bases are TGTGCCAGCAGTGAAACAGGGGGGTACTACGAGCAGTACTTC.